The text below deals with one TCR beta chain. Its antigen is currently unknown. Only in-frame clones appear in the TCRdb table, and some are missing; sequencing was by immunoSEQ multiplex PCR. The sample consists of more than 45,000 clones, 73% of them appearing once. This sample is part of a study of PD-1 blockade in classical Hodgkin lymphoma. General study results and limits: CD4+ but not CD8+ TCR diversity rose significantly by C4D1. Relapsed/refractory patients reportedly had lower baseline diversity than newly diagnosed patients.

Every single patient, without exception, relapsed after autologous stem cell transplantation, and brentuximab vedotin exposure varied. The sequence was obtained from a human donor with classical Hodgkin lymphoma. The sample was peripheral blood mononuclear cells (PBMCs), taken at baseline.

CDR3 coding DNA: TGTGCCAGTAGTGTGGCACAGGGCCTTACGGAGACCCAGTACTTC. This gives the protein CASSVAQGLTETQYF. This chain links TRBV19 with TRBJ2-5; a possible D gene is TRBD1 (6 bases). Germline V gene lookup returns CDR1 LNHDA and CDR2 SQIVND (reference sequence). V shed 5 bases and J shed 5 bases, with 18 bases lying between them. CDR3 length equals 15 residues.